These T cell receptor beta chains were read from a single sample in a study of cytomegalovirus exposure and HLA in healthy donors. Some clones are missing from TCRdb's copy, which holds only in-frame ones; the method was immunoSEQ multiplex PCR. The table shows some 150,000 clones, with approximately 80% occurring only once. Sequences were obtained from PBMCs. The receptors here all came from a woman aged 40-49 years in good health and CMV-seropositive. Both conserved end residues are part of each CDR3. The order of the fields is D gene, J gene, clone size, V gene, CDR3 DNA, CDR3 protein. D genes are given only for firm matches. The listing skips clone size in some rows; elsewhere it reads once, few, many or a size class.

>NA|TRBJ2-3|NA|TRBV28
TGTGCCAGCAGTTTACGCTCAGACACAGATACGCAGTATTTT
CASSLRSDTDTQYF
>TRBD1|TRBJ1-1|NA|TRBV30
TGTGCCATGACAGGGTCGAACACTGAAGCTTTCTTT
CAMTGSNTEAFF
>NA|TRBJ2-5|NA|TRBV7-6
TGTGCCAGCAGCTTAGCGCGGGCGTCGGAGACCCAGTACTTC
CASSLARASETQYF
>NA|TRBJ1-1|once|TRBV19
TGTGCCAGTAGCCAGGGGTTTGGCACTGAAGCTTTCTTT
CASSQGFGTEAFF
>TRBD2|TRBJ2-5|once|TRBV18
TGTGCCACCCTTCGGGGGGATCAAGAGACCCAGTACTTC
CATLRGDQETQYF
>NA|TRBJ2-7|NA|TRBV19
TGTGCCAGTAGTTCCGCCGGGACTTCTTACGAGCAGTACTTC
CASSSAGTSYEQYF
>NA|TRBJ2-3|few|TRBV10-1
TGCGCCAGCAGTGAACGGGATACGCAGTATTTT
CASSERDTQYF
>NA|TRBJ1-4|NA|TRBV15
TGTGCCACCAGCAGAGAATTGGGGCAAGGGCGGGAAGAGATTGCAACTAATGAAAAACTGTTTTTT
CATSRELGQGREEIATNEKLFF
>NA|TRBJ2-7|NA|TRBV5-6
TGTGCCAGCAGCTTAGAAGGGGGAAGTTACGAGCAGTACTTC
CASSLEGGSYEQYF
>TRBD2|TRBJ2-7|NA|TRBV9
TGTGCCAGCAGCCCTAGGACTAGCGGGAGCTACGAGCAGTACTTC
CASSPRTSGSYEQYF
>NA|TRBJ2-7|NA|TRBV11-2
TGTGCCAGCAGCTTAGCGTCTAGCGCTTCCTACGAGCAGTACTTC
CASSLASSASYEQYF
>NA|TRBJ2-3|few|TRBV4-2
TGTGCCAGCAGCCAATTAGCGGAGCGCACAGATACGCAGTATTTT
CASSQLAERTDTQYF
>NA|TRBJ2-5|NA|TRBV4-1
TGCGCCAGCAGCCAAGGGGCGACCTGGGAGACCCAGTACTTC
CASSQGATWETQYF
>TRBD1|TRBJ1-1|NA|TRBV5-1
TGCGCCAGCAGCTTGGGGGGACAGGGGTTTATGGTAAATCGGGACACTGAAGCTTTCTTT
CASSLGGQGFMVNRDTEAFF
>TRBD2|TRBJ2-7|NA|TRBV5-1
TGCGCCAGCACGCTTGGATTGGGACTAGTCAACGAGCAGTACTTC
CASTLGLGLVNEQYF
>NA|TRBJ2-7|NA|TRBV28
TGTGCCAGCAGTTTATTAGGAGGGGCTACCTTCTCCTACGAGCAGTACTTC
CASSLLGGATFSYEQYF
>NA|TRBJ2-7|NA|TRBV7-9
TGTGCCAGCAGCTTAGAGGGGGAAGCCTACGAGCAGTACTTC
CASSLEGEAYEQYF
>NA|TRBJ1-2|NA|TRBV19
TGTGCCAGTCAAGAAAGGGGTAGGGATGGCTACACCTTC
CASQERGRDGYTF
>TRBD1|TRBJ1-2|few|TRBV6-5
TGTGCCAGCAGCCGACAGGGGAACTATGGCTACACCTTC
CASSRQGNYGYTF
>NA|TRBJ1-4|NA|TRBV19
TGTGCCAGTAGGGCTGTTGGCAGGTCTAATGAAAAACTGTTTTTT
CASRAVGRSNEKLFF
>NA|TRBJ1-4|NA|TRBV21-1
TGTGCCAGCAGCAAAAGGTGGGACTCAACTAATGAAAAACTGTTTTTT
CASSKRWDSTNEKLFF
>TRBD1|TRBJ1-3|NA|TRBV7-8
TGTGCCAGCAGCTTCTCATCCGGGACAGCGAGCGGAAACACCATATATTTT
CASSFSSGTASGNTIYF
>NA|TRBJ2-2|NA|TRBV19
TGTGCCAGTAGTACCGTCCTCGGACAGTCCCGGGAGCTGTTTTTT
CASSTVLGQSRELFF
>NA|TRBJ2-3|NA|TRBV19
TGTGCCAGTAGTATAGACGGTCAGGGTCTCGTCACGCAGTATTTT
CASSIDGQGLVTQYF
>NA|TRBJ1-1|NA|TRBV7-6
TGTGCCAGCAGCCGGACAGAGAACACTGAAGCTTTCTTT
CASSRTENTEAFF
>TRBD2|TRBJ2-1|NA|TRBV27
TGTGCCAGCAGTTTATCGCTAGCGGGGATATACAATGAGCAGTTCTTC
CASSLSLAGIYNEQFF
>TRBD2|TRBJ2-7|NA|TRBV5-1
TGCGCCAGCAGCTACGGGACTAGCGGGATCTCCTACGAGCAGTACTTC
CASSYGTSGISYEQYF
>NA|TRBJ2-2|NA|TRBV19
TGTGCCAGTAGTTCAGGGGAGGGCCGAGTCTCCGGGGAGCTGTTTTTT
CASSSGEGRVSGELFF
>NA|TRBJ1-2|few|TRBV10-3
TGTGCCATCAGTGAGTACAGGGATGGCTACACCTTC
CAISEYRDGYTF
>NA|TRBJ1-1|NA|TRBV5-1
TGCGCCAGCAGCTTGGGGGGGGGCGTAAGCACTGAAGCTTTCTTT
CASSLGGGVSTEAFF
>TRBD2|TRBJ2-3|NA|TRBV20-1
TGCAGTGCCATGACTAGCGAGAGGCAGTATTTT
CSAMTSERQYF
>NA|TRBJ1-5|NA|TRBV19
TGTGCCAGTAGTGTCACCGCGAGGGACAATCAGCCCCAGCATTTT
CASSVTARDNQPQHF
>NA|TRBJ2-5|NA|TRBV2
TGTGCCAGCAGTCCCAGGCAGGGTAAAGAGACCCAGTACTTC
CASSPRQGKETQYF
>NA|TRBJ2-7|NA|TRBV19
TGTGCCAGTAGTATTGGTAGCGGTACCTACGAGCAGTACTTC
CASSIGSGTYEQYF
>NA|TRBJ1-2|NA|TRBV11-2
TGTGCCAGCAGCTTAGATCCCGGGGGGGCTAACTATGGCTACACCTTC
CASSLDPGGANYGYTF
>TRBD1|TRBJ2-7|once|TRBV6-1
TGTGCCAGCAGTGGTGACAGGGGTCCATGGTACGAGCAGTACTTC
CASSGDRGPWYEQYF
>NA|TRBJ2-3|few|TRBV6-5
TGTGCCAGCAGCCCTACAGGAGATACGCAGTATTTT
CASSPTGDTQYF